The 18 T cell receptor beta chains below all came from one sample that was sequenced in a study of blood T cells in healthy people across ages. A second PCR of roughly 7 to 11 cycles used a sample-barcoded 5' primer and a J-beta primer mix. TCRdb reprocessed the 5' RACE reads via MiXCR and lists one record per CDR3 protein. The sample comprises some 640,000 distinct CDR3 sequences, roughly 30% of which are singletons, and around a sixth rests with the top ten. What was sequenced was blood. These receptors came from a woman aged 80 or over in good health.

The gene calls are TRBV9 and TRBJ2-1; no reliable D call. V was trimmed by 1 base and J by 0 bases, leaving 14 bases between them. The CDR3 loop spans 17 amino acids. Germline values: CDR1 SGDLS, CDR2 YYNGEE. The CDR3 loop reads CASSVSSWGASYNEQFF. In nucleotides, the CDR3 is TGTGCCAGCAGCGTATCCTCATGGGGTGCCTCCTACAATGAGCAGTTCTTC.

To note about this clonotype: This could be a read error, since a much larger clone is one nucleotide away. The genes are TRBV4-3 and TRBJ1-1; 10 positions agree with TRBD1. Germline assignment: CDR1 LGHNA and CDR2 YSLEER. The CDR3 runs 14 residues. The V and J ends lost 6 bases and 1 base, in that order; junction bases with no gene match: 2. The CDR3 sequence is CASSRTGGNTEAFF. The CDR3 coding sequence is TGCGCCAGCAGTCGGACAGGGGGGAACACTGAAGCTTTCTTT.

This clonotype showed up just once. This chain uses TRBV7-3 with TRBJ2-7; 8 bases are a match to TRBD2. Germline V lookup: CDR1 SGHTA, CDR2 FQGTGA. The CDR3 has 14 amino acids. With 1 base clipped from V and 7 bases from J, the junction kept 6 bases outside the gene matches. The CDR3 spells CASSLSGGPNEQYF. CDR3 bases: TGTGCCAGCAGCTTAAGCGGGGGGCCAAATGAGCAGTACTTC. Full variable domain (rest looked up from reference TRBV7-3 and TRBJ2-7): GAGVSQTPSNKVTEKGKYVELRCDPISGHTALYWYRQSLGQGPEFLIYFQGTGAADDSGLPNDRFFAVRPEGSVSTLKIQRTERGDSAVYLCASSLSGGPNEQYFGPGTRLTVT.

This clonotype showed up many times. The V call is TRBV29-1, the J call TRBJ2-5; tentative D call: TRBD1 (6 bases). V lost 5 bases to trimming and J lost 5 bases, with 15 bases between them. From germline, CDR1 is SQVTM and CDR2 ANQGSEA. CDR3 size: 13 residues. The CDR3 sequence: CSVNRDLQETQYF. CDR3 coding DNA: TGCAGCGTTAACAGGGATCTCCAGGAGACCCAGTACTTC.

The chain couples TRBV27 to TRBJ2-2; D uncertain. The V end was cut by 2 bases, the J end by 0 bases, with 13 bases between. Per the germline V gene, CDR1 is MNHEY and CDR2 is SMNVEV (reference sequence). The CDR3 extends over 17 amino acids. In nucleotides, the CDR3 is TGTGCCAGCAGTTTAGGAATGAGCTCTGCGAACACCGGGGAGCTGTTTTTT. Its protein product is CASSLGMSSANTGELFF.

This clonotype was seen ten or more times. This chain connects TRBV20-1 to TRBJ1-6, with 8 bases fitting TRBD1. Germline V gene sequence: CDR1 DFQATT, CDR2 SNEGSKA (reference sequence). The CDR3 runs to 16 residues. After removal of 5 bases from V and 9 bases from J, the junction contained 15 bases not matched to a gene. The DNA of the CDR3 is TGCAGTGCTCGGATTTCTCAGACAGGGGAAACTTCACCCCTCCACTTT. Encoded protein: CSARISQTGETSPLHF.

This clonotype was detected many times. This chain links TRBV20-1 with TRBJ2-7; either TRBD1 or TRBD2 may supply D (5 bases each). V lost 1 base, J lost 6 bases, and 13 bases lay in between. CDR1 and CDR2 from the germline V gene are DFQATT and SNEGSKA (reference sequence). The CDR3 is made up of 13 amino acids. The CDR3 loop is CSARGGGSAEQYF. Written as DNA, the CDR3 is TGCAGTGCTAGAGGGGGCGGGTCCGCCGAGCAGTACTTC.

The chain combines TRBV4-3 with TRBJ2-7; 7 positions agree with TRBD1. The CDR3 totals 15 residues. J was trimmed by 2 bases and V by 3 bases; bases with no gene match: 7. The V gene's germline CDR1 is LGHNA and CDR2 YSLEER. DNA for the CDR3: TGCGCCAGCAGCCAGGTAGAGGGGGCGGCCTACGAGCAGTACTTC. Translation: CASSQVEGAAYEQYF.

This clonotype appeared many times. The chain combines TRBV12-3 or TRBV12-4 with TRBJ2-7; tentatively, D is TRBD1 or TRBD2 (5 bases each). This CDR3 is built from 14 residues. V was pared by 5 bases and J by 1 base, with 12 bases between. The DNA for the CDR3 is TGTGCCAGCAGTGGGGGTGCAGCTTCCTACGAGCAGTACTTC. It yields the protein CASSGGAASYEQYF.

This clonotype was counted many times. The J gene is TRBJ1-2, the V gene TRBV4-1, with 7 bases lining up with TRBD1. CDR1 and CDR2 from the germline V gene are MGHRA and YSYEKL. J was trimmed by 3 bases and V by 0 bases; bases with no gene match: 7. CDR3 length equals 16 residues. As DNA, the CDR3 is TGCGCCAGCAGCCAAGAAGGACAGGCTTCTTACTATGGCTACACCTTC. Amino acid sequence: CASSQEGQASYYGYTF.

With regard to this clonotype: This is likely an artifact of a read error, given a far larger clone one base away. The rearrangement uses TRBV6-5 and TRBJ1-6; a possible D gene is TRBD1 (5 bases). The CDR3 has 15 residues. Germline V gene sequence: CDR1 MNHEY, CDR2 SVGAGI. CDR3 sequence: CAGSWDRRYNSPLHF. DNA for the CDR3: TGTGCCGGCAGTTGGGACCGAAGATATAATTCACCCCTCCACTTT.

Worth noting for this clonotype: A much larger clone sits a single nucleotide away, making a read error possible. The chain joins TRBV20-1 to TRBJ2-1; the D is unclear. TRBJ2-7 matches the DNA end more closely, so the J call is doubtful. Germline CDR1 and CDR2: DFQATT and SNEGSKA (reference sequence). The CDR3 runs 13 residues. The CDR3 here is CSATRSSYNEQYF. The CDR3 nucleotides read TGCAGTGCTACTAGGAGCTCCTACAATGAGCAGTACTTC.

At least ten counts were recorded for this clonotype. The chain uses TRBV7-2 and TRBJ2-3, with 8 bases identical to TRBD1. The germline V gene has CDR1 SGHTA and CDR2 FQGNSA. There are 16 residues in the CDR3. Losses at the gene ends were 0 bases for V and 6 bases for J; bases not matched to a gene: 8. The CDR3 sequence: CASSLAAGGTYDTQYF. The CDR3, as DNA: TGTGCCAGCAGCTTAGCAGCAGGGGGCACCTACGATACGCAGTATTTT.

Many counts were recorded for this clonotype. This chain joins TRBV13 and TRBJ2-1; TRBD2 agrees at 13 bases. The CDR3 sequence is 16 residues long. From germline, CDR1 is PRHDT and CDR2 FYEKMQ (reference sequence). J was trimmed by 7 bases and V by 4 bases; bases with no gene match: 7. CDR3 amino acids: CASSSTGLAGVNEQFF. CDR3 nucleotide sequence: TGTGCCAGCAGCTCCACCGGACTAGCGGGGGTGAATGAGCAGTTCTTC.

This clonotype turned up a few times. The chain combines TRBV20-1 with TRBJ1-2, with D possibly being TRBD1 (5 bases). The CDR3 runs 13 residues. Germline V gene sequence: CDR1 DFQATT, CDR2 SNEGSKA (reference sequence). V lost 1 base and J 2 bases, leaving 8 bases between the germline ends. CDR3 region: CSARVRANYGYTF. CDR3 coding DNA: TGCAGTGCTAGAGTCAGGGCAAACTATGGCTACACCTTC.

Remarks on this clonotype: A much larger clone lies a single base off, so this may be a read error. The CDR3 region has the DNA TGCAGCGTTGAAGATCATACTAGCGGGGGGGCTATTCAGTACTTC. It codes for CSVEDHTSGGAIQYF. The chain joins TRBV29-1 to TRBJ2-5; 13 bases line up with TRBD2. The CDR3 is 15 residues long. Germline V CDR1 and CDR2: SQVTM, ANQGSEA. After removal of 0 bases from V and 11 bases from J, the junction contained 9 bases not matched to a gene.

This clonotype has ten or more counts. This chain links TRBV5-1 with TRBJ2-1; 7 nucleotides agree with TRBD1. CDR1 SGHRS and CDR2 YFSETQ come from the germline V gene. The J segment lost 4 bases and the V segment lost 1 base, leaving 8 bases of the junction unmatched. The CDR3 extends over 16 amino acids. The CDR3 bases are TGCGCCAGCAGCTTGATTGGGACAGATCATTACAATGAGCAGTTCTTC. It codes for CASSLIGTDHYNEQFF.

In this sample, this clonotype turned up once. Just one base apart from a much larger clone, this may be a read error. V and J are TRBV9 and TRBJ2-1; 8 positions agree with TRBD2. CDR3 size: 16 residues. The germline gives CDR1 SGDLS, CDR2 YYNGEE. CDR3 region: CTSSVGSGGTYNEQFF. CDR3 DNA sequence: TGTACCAGCAGCGTAGGGTCGGGGGGGACTTACAATGAGCAGTTCTTC.